This T cell receptor beta chain was captured by sequencing in a study of T cells in Graves' hyperthyroidism and ophthalmopathy. Study-wide results and limits: Blood also carried most thyroid clonotypes expanded above 0.001.

In the ophthalmopathy cohort, Clinical Activity Score was at least 3, NOSPECS grade at least 4, and duration under 3 months. Lactation, pregnancy, other autoimmune disease or uncontrolled infection excluded patients. PBMCs stemmed from 10 ml fresh peripheral blood. In regard to this clonotype: The antigen is undetermined.

The CDR3 is 17 residues long. The germline gives CDR1 SGDLS, CDR2 YYNGEE. Trimming removed 0 bases at V and 0 bases at J, with 13 bases between. Researchers amplified the TCR beta CDR3 regions from RNA transcripts. HTBI primers were used for first-round RT-PCR of the TCR CDR3. TCRdb re-called the multiplex PCR reads with MiXCR, one entry per CDR3 protein. The repertoire consists of about 250,000 distinct CDR3 sequences, with approximately 20% occurring once and the leading ten covering roughly 60%. Sequencing was performed on blood. The TCR comes from a man younger than 45 with Graves' ophthalmopathy. The gene calls are TRBV9 and TRBJ2-1; TRBD2 is a possible D gene (6 bases). The CDR3 here is CASSVGGGKSSYNEQFF. The CDR3 nucleotides read TGTGCCAGCAGCGTAGGTGGAGGGAAGAGCTCCTACAATGAGCAGTTCTTC.